A single T cell receptor (beta chain) is shown here with its context. The data were obtained in a study of radiation and T cells in renal cell carcinoma. This table comes from immunoSEQ multiplex PCR, and its TCRdb copy is limited to in-frame clones, with some not included. The profile covers some 21,000 clones, with 45% to 70% appearing a single time and about 20% taken by the ten largest. The CDR3 has 15 amino acids. Germline V CDR1 and CDR2: SGHTA, FQGNSA. The germline V and J ends were trimmed by 2 bases and 4 bases, with 11 bases remaining between them. Regarding treatment: treatment-naive control, cytoreductive nephrectomy.

The J gene is TRBJ1-4, the V gene TRBV7-2, with D uncertain. This clonotype was obtained from a human donor with renal cell carcinoma. Sequencing used tumor tissue, obtained from a patient whose treatment was nephrectomy without radiotherapy. This chain's CDR3 is CASSLQQTHNEKLFF. The CDR3 DNA sequence: TGTGCCAGCAGCTTACAGCAGACCCATAATGAAAAACTGTTTTTT.